One sample yielded the 22 T cell receptor beta chains listed below, sequenced in a study of metastatic and nonmetastatic thyroid tumors. No patient had received any treatment before thyroid surgery. TCRdb re-called the PCR reads via MiXCR. The sample includes around 18,000 clones, under 30% of them seen just once. Sequencing used tumor tissue. These receptors were collected from a female donor with papillary thyroid cancer or a benign thyroid nodule (not recorded which). Some clones in this sample may be carry-over from other donors' samples.

To note about this clone: Different DNA sequences within this sample yield the same CDR3. V gene TRBV4-1 combines with J gene TRBJ2-2; D is uncertain. There are 12 residues in the CDR3. V lost 4 bases and J 4 bases, leaving 4 bases between the germline ends. The V gene's germline CDR1 is MGHRA and CDR2 YSYEKL. The chain's CDR3 is CASSPLTGELFF. CDR3 in DNA: TGCGCCAGCAGCCCACTCACCGGGGAGCTGTTTTTT.

The rearrangement joins TRBV2 to TRBJ2-2; 11 bases are shared with TRBD2. Germline V lookup: CDR1 SNHLY, CDR2 FYNNEI. This CDR3 spans 15 amino acids. Trimming took 6 bases from V and 6 from J; bases not matched to a gene: 6. Here the CDR3 reads CASRPTSGAAGELFF. CDR3 DNA: TGTGCCAGCAGGCCGACTAGCGGGGCCGCCGGGGAGCTGTTTTTT.

This clone was recorded at least ten times. The rearrangement uses TRBV24-1 and TRBJ1-5; 7 positions match TRBD1. V gave up 3 bases and J gave up 0 bases; unmatched junction bases: 7. The CDR3 runs to 17 residues. Germline lookup yields CDR1 KGHDR and CDR2 SFDVKD. CDR3 region: CATSDKAGGNSNQPQHF. Here the CDR3 DNA reads TGTGCCACCAGTGATAAGGCAGGGGGGAATAGCAATCAGCCCCAGCATTTT.

This clone has ten or more counts. CDR3 nucleotides: TGCAGCGTCGGGACAGGGGCGAACGGCTACACCTTC. Translated: CSVGTGANGYTF. The chain has TRBV29-1 and TRBJ1-2, with 10 bases that match TRBD1. The CDR3 is 12 amino acids. V gave up 6 bases and J gave up 8 bases; unmatched junction bases: 6. Germline loops: CDR1 SQVTM, CDR2 ANQGSEA.

This clone has only a few counts. V and J are TRBV10-2 and TRBJ1-6; possible D gene TRBD1, 6 bases. Trimming cost V 7 bases and J 10 bases, with 11 bases left between them. The CDR3 totals 12 residues. The germline V gene has CDR1 WSHSY and CDR2 SAAADI. Here the CDR3 reads CASIGGRSPLHF. CDR3 nucleotides: TGCGCCAGCATTGGGGGGCGATCACCCCTCCACTTT.

The rearrangement links TRBV28 to TRBJ2-1; D is ambiguous. V was trimmed by 5 bases and J by 8 bases, leaving 13 bases between them. CDR3 size: 13 residues. The germline V gene has CDR1 MDHEN and CDR2 SYDVKM. The CDR3 nucleotides read TGTGCCAGCAGTCTCGCTTGGGTGGATGAGCAGTTCTTC. It is translated as CASSLAWVDEQFF.

This clone came up many times. The J gene is TRBJ1-1, the V gene TRBV25-1; 9 positions agree with TRBD1. Germline V gives CDR1 MGHDK, CDR2 SYGVNS. V dropped 8 bases and J dropped 4; count of bases not matched to a gene: 8. CDR3 length equals 14 residues. CDR3 amino acids: CASQLQGASTEAFF. The DNA for the CDR3 is TGTGCCAGCCAACTACAGGGGGCATCCACTGAAGCTTTCTTT.

This chain links TRBV7-2 with TRBJ1-2; D gene unclear. V was cut by 0 bases and J by 2 bases, with 22 bases left in between. The germline V gene has CDR1 SGHTA and CDR2 FQGNSA. The CDR3 has 19 amino acids. CDR3 nucleotides: TGTGCCAGCAGCTTAGCAGCCTTAGGTGGTGGAGGAAACAACTATGGCTACACCTTC. Its protein product is CASSLAALGGGGNNYGYTF. The complete variable domain, with remaining parts taken from reference TRBV7-2 and TRBJ1-2, reads GAGVSQSPSNKVTEKGKDVELRCDPISGHTALYWYRQSLGQGLEFLIYFQGNSAPDKSGLPSDRFSAERTGGSVSTLTIQRTQQEDSAVYLCASSLAALGGGGNNYGYTFGSGTRLTVV.

This clone was seen ten or more times. The chain joins TRBV5-4 to TRBJ1-4, with 11 bases aligning to TRBD1. CDR1 is SGHNT, CDR2 YYREEE, per germline (reference sequence). V lost 4 bases and J lost 6; bases outside the gene matches: 5. CDR3 length equals 15 residues. The CDR3 here is CASSPGTGGDEKLFF. The CDR3 bases are TGTGCCAGCAGCCCGGGGACAGGGGGGGATGAAAAACTGTTTTTT. Filled out from reference TRBV5-4 and TRBJ1-4, the complete variable domain reads ETGVTQSPTHLIKTRGQQVTLRCSSQSGHNTVSWYQQALGQGPQFIFQYYREEENGRGNFPPRFSGLQFPNYSSELNVNALELDDSALYLCASSPGTGGDEKLFFGSGTQLSVL.

In this sample, this clone turned up many times. The chain recombines TRBV24-1 with TRBJ2-6, with D uncertain. Per the germline V gene, CDR1 is KGHDR and CDR2 is SFDVKD. CDR3 length equals 15 residues. Trimming removed 5 bases from V and 0 bases from J, with 7 bases in between. CDR3 sequence reads: CATSGWDSGANVLTF. The CDR3 DNA reads TGTGCCACCAGTGGATGGGACTCTGGGGCCAACGTCCTGACTTTC.

The genes are TRBV28 and TRBJ1-1; D gene unclear. Germline V lookup: CDR1 MDHEN, CDR2 SYDVKM. V was cut by 7 bases and J by 4 bases, with 13 bases left in between. This CDR3 contains 13 residues. CDR3 sequence (DNA): TGTGCCAGCAAAGAGAGGGCGGGCACTGAAGCTTTCTTT. This sequence encodes CASKERAGTEAFF.

The chain links TRBV12-3 or TRBV12-4 to TRBJ1-3, with D uncertain. V lost 9 bases, J lost 8 bases, and 17 bases lay in between. The CDR3 is 13 residues long. CDR3 sequence: CASWCWRLYTIYF. CDR3 DNA: TGTGCCAGTTGGTGCTGGCGGTTATACACCATATATTTT.

This clone was counted at least ten times. CDR3 residues: CASSRAYEQYF. In DNA, the CDR3 is TGTGCCAGCAGCCGAGCCTACGAGCAGTACTTC. This chain joins TRBV11-2 and TRBJ2-7; D gene unclear. Germline CDR1 reads SGHAT; CDR2 reads FQNNGV. The CDR3 loop spans 11 amino acids. Trimming removed 5 bases at V and 2 bases at J, with 4 bases between. Using reference TRBV11-2 and TRBJ2-7 for the parts outside the CDR3, the full variable domain is EAGVAQSPRYKIIEKRQSVAFWCNPISGHATLYWYQQILGQGPKLLIQFQNNGVVDDSQLPKDRFSAERLKGVDSTLKIQPAKLEDSAVYLCASSRAYEQYFGPGTRLTVT.

This clone is medium-sized. The chain combines TRBV12-3 or TRBV12-4 with TRBJ1-4, with 9 bases aligning to TRBD1. The CDR3 has 14 amino acids. V shed 5 bases and J 7 bases; nucleotides not matched to a gene: 5. The CDR3, as DNA: TGTGCCAGCAGTCCGGGACAGGGAAGTGAAAAACTGTTTTTT. Translation gives CASSPGQGSEKLFF.

This clone was observed a single time. This chain connects TRBV4-1 to TRBJ1-5; D gene unclear. The CDR3 runs 15 residues. V shed 0 bases and J shed 8 bases, with 14 bases lying between them. Germline V gene data show CDR1 as MGHRA and CDR2 as YSYEKL. CDR3 in DNA: TGCGCCAGCAGCCAAGAGTGGGGTGTGGGAAAGCCCCAGCATTTT. Translating gives CASSQEWGVGKPQHF.

The rearrangement links TRBV4-1 to TRBJ1-2, with D possibly being TRBD1 (5 bases). V lost 5 bases and J 4 bases, leaving 11 bases between the germline ends. The CDR3 has 13 amino acids. The germline gives CDR1 MGHRA, CDR2 YSYEKL. CDR3 DNA: TGCGCCAGCAGCGGGGGGAGGGGCTATGGCTACACCTTC. It codes for CASSGGRGYGYTF.

As to this clone: One end of the junction varies from germline; a read error may be responsible. V is TRBV5-3 and J is TRBJ2-3, with no clear D. TRBV5-3 is filed as an ORF, its function uncertain. The CDR3 length is 16 residues. The CDR3, as DNA: TGTGCCAGCAGCTTGGCGGCAGCTTCTAGCACAGATACGCAGTATTTT. It codes for CASSLAAASSTDTQYF.

This clone has a handful of counts. The chain recombines TRBV12-3 or TRBV12-4 with TRBJ2-3; 10 nucleotides match TRBD2. The CDR3 is made up of 15 amino acids. The V segment lost 3 bases and the J segment 6 bases; nucleotides outside the gene matches: 6. CDR3 in DNA: TGTGCCAGCAGTTTTTTACTAGCGGGAACGGATACGCAGTATTTT. This encodes CASSFLLAGTDTQYF.

Only a few counts were recorded for this clone. This chain connects TRBV6-1 to TRBJ2-3, with a tentative D call TRBD1 (7 bases). There are 16 residues in the CDR3. V lost 5 bases and J 0 bases, leaving 15 bases between the germline ends. Germline-derived CDR1 and CDR2 are MNHNS and SASEGT. In DNA, the CDR3 is TGTGCCAGCAGTACGGGACAGCGGGTGAGCACAGATACGCAGTATTTT. It translates to CASSTGQRVSTDTQYF.

This clone was seen only a few times. V is TRBV6-1 and J is TRBJ1-1; D not resolved. This CDR3 contains 12 residues. CDR1 is MNHNS and CDR2 is SASEGT in the germline V gene. The V end was cut by 2 bases, the J end by 4 bases, with 5 bases between. Written as DNA, the CDR3 is TGTGCCAGCAGTGAACGCCGCACTGAAGCTTTCTTT. Protein: CASSERRTEAFF.

This clone was seen only a few times. The V call is TRBV6-1, the J call TRBJ1-1; 8 bases align to TRBD1. This CDR3 has 16 residues. CDR1 is MNHNS, CDR2 SASEGT, per germline. Losses at the gene ends were 5 bases for V and 3 bases for J; bases not matched to a gene: 11. CDR3 protein: CASSPDRTGWDTEAFF. Written as DNA, the CDR3 is TGTGCCAGCAGTCCCGACAGGACAGGGTGGGACACTGAAGCTTTCTTT.

This clone was counted a few times. The rearrangement uses TRBV3-1 and TRBJ2-3; possible D gene TRBD2, 6 bases. The V end was cut by 0 bases, the J end by 6 bases, with 19 bases between. CDR3 length equals 17 residues. Germline V gene data show CDR1 as LGHDT and CDR2 as YNNKEL (reference sequence). CDR3: CASSQDSGAGLTDTQYF. DNA of the CDR3: TGTGCCAGCAGCCAAGATAGTGGCGCGGGGCTCACGGATACGCAGTATTTT.